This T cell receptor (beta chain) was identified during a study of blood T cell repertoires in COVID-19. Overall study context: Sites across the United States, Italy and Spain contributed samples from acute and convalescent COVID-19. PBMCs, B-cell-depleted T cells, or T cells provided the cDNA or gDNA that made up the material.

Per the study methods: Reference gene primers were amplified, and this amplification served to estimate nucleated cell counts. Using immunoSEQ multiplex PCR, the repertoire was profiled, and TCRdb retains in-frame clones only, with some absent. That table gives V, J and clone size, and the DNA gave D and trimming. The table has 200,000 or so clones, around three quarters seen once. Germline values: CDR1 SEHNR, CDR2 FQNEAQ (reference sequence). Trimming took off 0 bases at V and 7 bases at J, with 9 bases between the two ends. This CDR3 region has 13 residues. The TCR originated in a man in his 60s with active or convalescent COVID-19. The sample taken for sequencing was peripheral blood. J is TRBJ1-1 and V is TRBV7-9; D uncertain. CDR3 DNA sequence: TGTGCCAGCAGCTTAGCCGGGGAGGTTGAAGCTTTCTTT. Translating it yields CASSLAGEVEAFF.